The rows below give T cell receptor beta chains drawn from one sample of a study of vaccination and CD4 T cells after COVID-19. These receptors' antigens are unknown. A single record per CDR3 protein comes from TCRdb applying MiXCR to the PCR reads. The sample includes 15,000 to 20,000 distinct CDR3 sequences, roughly three fifths seen only once; the top ten take over 5%. The specimen comprised CD4+ T cells from blood, cultured in vitro, sampled before SARS-CoV-2 vaccination. These receptors were obtained from a human donor who had recovered from COVID-19. CDR3s include the opening cysteine and the closing phenylalanine or tryptophan. D genes are given only for firm matches. Expanded clones get a size class; other rows say once, few or many, or leave the size out.

.,TRBV6-2/TRBV6-3,TRBJ1-2,.,CASSSIRGRGYGYTF,TGTGCCAGCAGTTCGATCAGGGGACGCGGCTATGGCTACACCTTC
.,TRBV11-3,TRBJ2-5,.,CASSASSQETQYF,TGTGCCAGCTCGGCCTCGTCCCAAGAGACCCAGTACTTC
TRBD1,TRBV20-1,TRBJ1-5,.,CSASPTDRVRGPQHF,TGCAGTGCTAGCCCCACAGACAGGGTTCGAGGGCCCCAGCATTTT
.,TRBV7-2,TRBJ2-2,.,CASSLEGPGELFF,TGTGCCAGCAGCTTAGAGGGCCCCGGGGAGCTGTTTTTT
TRBD1,TRBV28,TRBJ2-7,few,CASSSEKTGGRYEQYF,TGTGCCAGCAGTTCCGAGAAGACAGGGGGCCGGTACGAGCAGTACTTC
.,TRBV29-1,TRBJ1-2,once,CSELGARGYTF,TGCAGCGAATTGGGGGCCCGGGGCTACACCTTC
TRBD2,TRBV20-1,TRBJ2-1,.,CSALAGLAGGREQFF,TGCAGTGCGCTGGCAGGACTAGCGGGAGGGCGGGAGCAGTTCTTC
.,TRBV5-6,TRBJ1-2,.,CASSLAGVFNYGYTF,TGTGCCAGCAGCTTGGCGGGGGTGTTTAACTATGGCTACACCTTC
.,TRBV5-1,TRBJ1-2,once,CASSLVASGRIYGYTF,TGCGCCAGCAGCTTGGTTGCCTCCGGCCGGATCTATGGCTACACCTTC
.,TRBV20-1,TRBJ2-5,once,CSASTSIETQYF,TGCAGTGCTAGCACTAGCATAGAGACCCAGTACTTC
.,TRBV10-3,TRBJ1-6,.,CAISDGQPKDSPLHF,TGTGCCATCAGTGATGGACAGCCAAAGGATTCACCCCTCCACTTT
TRBD1,TRBV20-1,TRBJ1-4,once,CSAKDRDRGGEKLFF,TGCAGTGCTAAGGACCGGGACAGGGGGGGTGAAAAACTGTTTTTT
.,TRBV28,TRBJ2-6,.,CASRVNSGANVLTF,TGTGCCAGCAGGGTGAACTCTGGGGCCAACGTCCTGACTTTC
.,TRBV28,TRBJ2-3,.,CASSLSTDTQYF,TGTGCCAGCAGTCTAAGCACAGATACGCAGTATTTT
.,TRBV6-5,TRBJ1-5,few,CASSYSRSNQPQHF,TGTGCCAGCAGTTACTCGCGTAGCAATCAGCCCCAGCATTTT
.,TRBV11-2,TRBJ2-7,.,CASSPAGYYEQYF,TGTGCCAGCAGCCCGGCAGGGTACTACGAGCAGTACTTC
TRBD2,TRBV28,TRBJ2-7,.,CASSSGGLAGAEQYF,TGTGCCAGCAGTTCCGGGGGACTAGCGGGAGCCGAGCAGTACTTC
.,TRBV12-3/TRBV12-4,TRBJ2-7,.,CASSLMGYEQYF,TGTGCCAGCAGTTTAATGGGCTACGAGCAGTACTTC
.,TRBV24-1,TRBJ2-3,few,CATKDQNTDTQYF,TGTGCCACCAAAGACCAAAACACAGATACGCAGTATTTT
.,TRBV7-8,TRBJ2-2,.,CASSVRGTGHGGELFF,TGTGCCAGCAGCGTCCGAGGAACGGGGCACGGCGGGGAGCTGTTTTTT
.,TRBV25-1,TRBJ1-6,.,CASSESGLSSYNSPLHF,TGTGCCAGCAGTGAATCGGGGCTGAGCTCCTATAATTCACCCCTCCACTTT
.,TRBV20-1,TRBJ2-7,.,CSAPRDTLYEQHF,TGCAGTGCTCCTCGGGACACCCTCTACGAGCAGCACTTC
.,TRBV28,TRBJ1-2,.,CASSVTPVYGYTF,TGTGCCAGCAGTGTTACACCGGTCTATGGCTACACCTTC
.,TRBV20-1,TRBJ2-2,.,CSARDSRGATGELFF,TGCAGTGCTAGAGATAGTAGGGGTGCCACCGGGGAGCTGTTTTTT
TRBD1,TRBV20-1,TRBJ2-1,once,CSARGTGGHEQFF,TGCAGTGCTCGTGGGACAGGGGGGCATGAGCAGTTCTTC
TRBD2,TRBV7-2,TRBJ2-7,few,CASSFGTGGTYEQYF,TGTGCCAGCAGCTTCGGTACGGGAGGGACCTACGAGCAGTACTTC
TRBD2,TRBV6-4,TRBJ2-1,.,CASSDSAGGMDEQFF,TGTGCCAGCAGTGACTCGGCGGGAGGTATGGATGAGCAGTTCTTC
.,TRBV10-3,TRBJ1-3,.,CAISDLRGGENTIYF,TGTGCCATCAGTGACCTCAGAGGAGGGGAAAACACCATATATTTT
.,TRBV30,TRBJ2-1,.,CAWSSLVRGQFF,TGTGCCTGGAGTAGCCTAGTTAGGGGGCAGTTCTTC
TRBD2,TRBV25-1,TRBJ2-5,.,CASSQVTGLAGGETQYF,TGTGCCAGCAGCCAGGTGACTGGACTAGCGGGAGGAGAGACCCAGTACTTC
.,TRBV15,TRBJ1-2,.,CATAANYGYTF,TGTGCCACCGCGGCTAACTATGGCTACACCTTC
.,TRBV15,TRBJ2-3,.,CATSRDLFREVGTDTQYF,TGTGCCACCAGCAGAGATTTATTCAGGGAGGTAGGCACAGATACGCAGTATTTT
.,TRBV14,TRBJ1-5,.,CASSPQGYSNQPQHF,TGTGCCAGCAGCCCCCAGGGGTATAGCAATCAGCCCCAGCATTTT
TRBD2,TRBV5-4,TRBJ2-1,few,CASSLGVGRSDEQFF,TGTGCCAGCAGCTTGGGGGTCGGGAGGTCCGATGAGCAGTTCTTC
.,TRBV4-2,TRBJ2-5,.,CASSPIASQETQYF,TGTGCCAGCAGCCCGATAGCTAGCCAAGAGACCCAGTACTTC
TRBD1,TRBV27,TRBJ2-1,.,CASSRPWTGGNEQFF,TGTGCCAGCAGTCGGCCTTGGACAGGGGGCAATGAGCAGTTCTTC
.,TRBV20-1,TRBJ2-2,few,CSARENTGELFF,TGCAGTGCTAGAGAGAACACCGGGGAGCTGTTTTTT
.,TRBV20-1,TRBJ2-7,.,CSARPARIYEQYF,TGCAGTGCTAGACCAGCCCGGATCTACGAGCAGTACTTC
TRBD2,TRBV20-1,TRBJ2-5,.,CSASSLAGGQETQYF,TGCAGTGCTAGTTCGCTAGCGGGAGGGCAAGAGACCCAGTACTTC
.,TRBV4-1,TRBJ1-4,.,CASSQGLATNEKLFF,TGCGCCAGCAGTCAGGGGTTAGCAACTAATGAAAAACTGTTTTTT
.,TRBV5-4,TRBJ1-2,.,CASSLTGRRWGYTF,TGTGCCAGCAGCTTGACAGGGAGGCGGTGGGGCTACACCTTC
TRBD2,TRBV20-1,TRBJ2-5,.,CSAAKEDSGSPRETQYF,TGCAGTGCTGCTAAGGAGGATAGCGGGAGTCCTCGAGAGACCCAGTACTTC
.,TRBV7-2,TRBJ1-5,.,CASSLVAGQGGNQPQHF,TGTGCCAGCAGCTTAGTAGCAGGGCAGGGTGGCAATCAGCCCCAGCATTTT
TRBD2,TRBV15,TRBJ2-1,once,CATSRELADNEQFF,TGTGCCACCAGCAGAGAACTAGCGGACAATGAGCAGTTCTTC
.,TRBV7-2,TRBJ2-7,few,CASSASGTLGEQYF,TGTGCCAGCAGCGCATCCGGGACTTTGGGCGAGCAGTACTTC
TRBD2,TRBV18,TRBJ2-2,few,CASSRSGIVSNTGELFF,TGTGCCAGCTCACGTAGCGGGATCGTTTCGAACACCGGGGAGCTGTTTTTT
TRBD1,TRBV19,TRBJ1-1,.,CASSIGQGAEAFF,TGTGCCAGTAGTATAGGACAGGGGGCTGAAGCTTTCTTT
.,TRBV6-2/TRBV6-3,TRBJ1-3,.,CASNLGGPLYF,TGTGCCAGCAACCTTGGGGGGCCTCTATATTTT
.,TRBV2,TRBJ2-7,.,CASKGRGYEQYF,TGTGCCAGCAAGGGCAGGGGTTACGAGCAGTACTTC
TRBD2,TRBV15,TRBJ2-5,.,CATSNLGLAGETQYF,TGTGCCACCAGCAACCTAGGACTAGCGGGAGAGACCCAGTACTTC
.,TRBV7-2,TRBJ1-6,.,CASSLGYRGPGRNSPLHF,TGTGCCAGCAGCTTAGGGTATAGGGGACCTGGCAGGAATTCACCCCTCCACTTT